The sequence of this T cell receptor (beta chain) was determined in a study of blood T cell repertoires in COVID-19. Turning to the study itself: Sample material is recorded as cDNA or gDNA derived from T cells, B-cell-depleted T cells, or PBMCs.

In the authors' workflow: Using reference gene primer amplification, nucleated cell counts were estimated. Libraries were prepared by immunoSEQ multiplex PCR; TCRdb keeps only in-frame clonotypes and omits some of them. The V and J calls and the clone size are those of that table, but D and trimming were determined from the DNA. The sample has tens of thousands of clones; 85% to 90% are singletons. With 3 bases removed from V and 3 bases from J, the gap between germline ends came to 10 bases. This CDR3 is built from 13 residues. Germline V gene sequence: CDR1 SGHRS, CDR2 YFSETQ. The sequence came from a man aged 45-65 years with active COVID-19. The chain links TRBV5-1 to TRBJ2-7; tentatively, D is TRBD1 (6 bases). Sequencing was carried out using peripheral blood. The CDR3: CASSWDIHYEQYF. In DNA, the CDR3 is TGCGCCAGCAGCTGGGACATACACTACGAGCAGTACTTC.